Listed here are 31 T cell receptor beta chains from one sample, sequenced in a study of blood T cell repertoires in COVID-19. Some clones are missing from TCRdb's copy, which holds only in-frame ones; the method was immunoSEQ multiplex PCR. Here the sample spans some 290,000 clones, about 76% being singletons. Sequenced: peripheral blood. Every receptor here comes from a woman aged 60-75 years with active or convalescent COVID-19.

In its sample, this clone was seen a few times. The genes are TRBV5-4 and TRBJ2-7, with D possibly matching TRBD1 (6 bases). Trimming shortened V by 7 bases and J by 4 bases, and 24 bases separated the two germline ends. This CDR3 spans 16 amino acids. From germline, CDR1 is SGHNT and CDR2 YYREEE (reference sequence). CDR3 DNA sequence: TGTGCCAGCCCCTTCCAACGGGCGGACCAGGGGTACGAGCAGTACTTC. This encodes CASPFQRADQGYEQYF.

The table lists this clone with a few counts. This chain joins TRBV6-6 and TRBJ1-3, with TRBD1 identical over 8 bases. Trimming cost V 5 bases and J 0 bases; bases outside gene matches: 6. Germline CDR1 MNHNY, CDR2 SVGAGI (reference sequence). The CDR3 has 16 amino acids. The CDR3 bases are TGTGCCAGCAGTGGACAGGGTCGGAGCTCTGGAAACACCATATATTTT. Residues: CASSGQGRSSGNTIYF.

The chain is built from TRBV6-6 and TRBJ1-5; D remains ambiguous. This CDR3 is 11 amino acids long. Germline-derived CDR1 and CDR2 are MNHNY and SVGAGI (reference sequence). V was pared by 6 bases and J by 11 bases, with 11 bases between. The CDR3 DNA is TGTGCCAGCAGGAGTCCTACAGCCCAGCATTTT. Its translation is CASRSPTAQHF.

The gene calls are TRBV27 and TRBJ1-6; 7 bases are a match to TRBD1. This CDR3 contains 13 residues. V lost 7 bases and J lost 6; bases outside the gene matches: 3. Germline CDR1 and CDR2: MNHEY and SMNVEV (reference sequence). DNA for the CDR3: TGTGCCAGCACTCGACAGGGTAATTCACCCCTCCACTTT. Its translation is CASTRQGNSPLHF.

The J gene is TRBJ2-1, the V gene TRBV4-2; 13 nucleotides agree with TRBD2. Germline V gene data show CDR1 as LGHNA and CDR2 as YNFKEQ. The length of the CDR3 is 15 residues. V shed 5 bases and J 4 bases; nucleotides not matched to a gene: 2. The DNA of the CDR3 is TGTGCCAGCAGCTTGACTAGCGGGGGGTACAATGAGCAGTTCTTC. It specifies CASSLTSGGYNEQFF.

The CDR3 DNA follows: TGCGCCAGCAGTGAGCCGGGGGGGCCTTCAGAGACCCAGTACTTC. It is translated as CASSEPGGPSETQYF. The rearrangement uses TRBV10-2 and TRBJ2-5, with 8 bases that match TRBD2. Germline CDR1 and CDR2: WSHSY and SAAADI. V lost 2 bases to trimming and J lost 4 bases; unmatched junction nucleotides: 6. This CDR3 is built from 15 residues.

V and J are TRBV4-1 and TRBJ1-2, with 9 bases identical to TRBD1. The CDR3 contains 17 residues. Germline V gene data show CDR1 as MGHRA and CDR2 as YSYEKL. J lost 2 bases, V lost 0 bases, and 7 bases had no gene match. This CDR3 reads CASSQDRGTGSNYGYTF. The CDR3 nucleotides read TGCGCCAGCAGCCAAGATAGAGGGACAGGGTCCAACTATGGCTACACCTTC.

This clone was recorded only once. The chain's CDR3 is CASSLETAGLGTQYF. Here the CDR3 DNA reads TGTGCCAGCAGCTTAGAGACGGCAGGGTTGGGGACCCAGTACTTC. The V gene is TRBV7-8, the J gene TRBJ2-5; D possibly corresponds to TRBD1 (5 bases). This CDR3 contains 15 residues. Germline assignment: CDR1 SGHVS and CDR2 FQNEAQ. V lost 1 base to trimming and J lost 7 bases, with 16 bases between them.

This chain uses TRBV9 with TRBJ1-3, with D uncertain. CDR1 is SGDLS and CDR2 is YYNGEE in the germline V gene. This CDR3 is 16 amino acids long. V gave up 4 bases and J gave up 0 bases, with 14 bases separating them. CDR3 sequence: CASSSKRVLSGNTIYF. CDR3 bases: TGTGCCAGCAGCTCAAAGAGGGTACTCTCTGGAAACACCATATATTTT.

The rearrangement uses TRBV7-2 and TRBJ2-5; 7 bases agree with TRBD2. This CDR3 has 15 residues. With V trimmed by 8 bases and J by 1 base, 10 bases remained unmatched. CDR1 is SGHTA and CDR2 is FQGNSA in the germline V gene. The CDR3 loop reads CASGQLAPVQETQYF. The CDR3 region has the DNA TGTGCCAGCGGCCAACTAGCGCCGGTCCAAGAGACCCAGTACTTC.

This clone was found a few times. The V and J genes are TRBV4-1 and TRBJ1-2; D call uncertain. The germline V gene has CDR1 MGHRA and CDR2 YSYEKL. There are 14 residues in the CDR3. The ends were cut back, 1 base at V and 4 bases at J, with 10 bases in the middle. The CDR3 loop reads CASSQGRGSYGYTF. For the CDR3, the DNA is TGCGCCAGCAGCCAAGGGCGGGGATCCTATGGCTACACCTTC.

V usage is TRBV7-7 and J usage is TRBJ1-5; D is perhaps TRBD1 (6 bases). Trimming removed 5 bases at V and 0 bases at J, with 23 bases between. Germline CDR1 reads SSHAT; CDR2 reads FNYEAQ (reference sequence). The CDR3 consists of 19 residues. CDR3 in DNA: TGTGCCAGCAGCCCCCCCTTCATGGGGGCGGCTTATAGCAATCAGCCCCAGCATTTT. Residues: CASSPPFMGAAYSNQPQHF.

V and J are TRBV27 and TRBJ2-7, with TRBD2 identical over 10 bases. Germline CDR1 MNHEY, CDR2 SMNVEV (reference sequence). The junction had 10 bases not matched to a gene; V was cut back by 0 bases and J by 5 bases. The CDR3 is 17 residues long. The CDR3 sequence is CASSLSLLAGAPNEQYF. For the CDR3, the DNA is TGTGCCAGCAGTTTATCCCTCCTAGCGGGGGCGCCTAACGAGCAGTACTTC.

The chain has TRBV12-3 or TRBV12-4 and TRBJ1-5, with D maybe TRBD1 (5 bases). The CDR3 consists of 13 residues. V was clipped by 2 bases and J by 7 bases, with 9 bases between them. The CDR3 DNA reads as TGTGCCAGCAGTTTATCAGGGTACCAGCCCCAGCATTTT. Translation: CASSLSGYQPQHF.

V gene TRBV7-2 combines with J gene TRBJ2-7; a possible D gene is TRBD1 (5 bases). This CDR3 region has 14 residues. From germline, CDR1 is SGHTA and CDR2 FQGNSA. V gave up 0 bases and J gave up 3 bases, with 9 bases separating them. CDR3 sequence: CASSLARQGYEQYF. As DNA, the CDR3 is TGTGCCAGCAGCTTAGCAAGGCAGGGCTACGAGCAGTACTTC.

On this clone itself: Within the sample, other DNA sequences also encode this same CDR3. The rearrangement joins TRBV2 to TRBJ2-1; 8 nucleotides agree with TRBD2. This CDR3 has 10 residues. The V and J ends lost 8 bases and 9 bases, in that order; junction bases with no gene match: 0. Germline CDR1 is SNHLY and CDR2 is FYNNEI. CDR3 loop: CASRGGEQFF. The CDR3 bases are TGTGCCAGCCGGGGGGGTGAGCAGTTCTTC. The full variable domain, rest sourced from reference TRBV2 and TRBJ2-1, is EPEVTQTPSHQVTQMGQEVILRCVPISNHLYFYWYRQILGQKVEFLVSFYNNEISEKSEIFDDQFSVERPDGSNFTLKIRSTKLEDSAMYFCASRGGEQFFGPGTRLTVL.

This clone was seen once. The V call is TRBV30, the J call TRBJ1-6; 7 bases align to TRBD1. Unmatched junction bases numbered 7, after V lost 3 bases and J lost 2 bases. Looked up from germline, CDR1 is GTSNPN and CDR2 is SVGIG (reference sequence). There are 16 residues in the CDR3. The DNA of the CDR3 is TGTGCCTGGAGAACAGGGGTTGGCACCTATAATTCACCCCTCCACTTT. Translating gives CAWRTGVGTYNSPLHF. Drawing the rest from reference TRBV30 and TRBJ1-6, the complete variable domain is SQTIHQWPATLVQPVGSPLSLECTVEGTSNPNLYWYRQAAGRGLQLLFYSVGIGQISSEVPQNLSASRPQDRQFILSSKKLLLSDSGFYLCAWRTGVGTYNSPLHFGNGTRLTVT.

This chain uses TRBV7-9 with TRBJ2-3, with TRBD2 identical over 12 bases. There are 17 residues in the CDR3. Germline CDR1 is SEHNR and CDR2 is FQNEAQ (reference sequence). J gave up 3 bases and V 2 bases, and 6 bases lay outside the gene matches. This CDR3 reads CASSLLAGGLFTDTQYF. In DNA, the CDR3 is TGTGCCAGCAGCTTACTAGCGGGGGGGCTGTTTACAGATACGCAGTATTTT.

The chain combines TRBV5-1 with TRBJ2-1; 9 bases are shared with TRBD1. With 5 bases clipped from V and 2 bases from J, the junction kept 5 bases outside the gene matches. This CDR3 region has 15 residues. Per the germline V gene, CDR1 is SGHRS and CDR2 is YFSETQ. This CDR3 reads CASSADRGAYNEQFF. DNA of the CDR3: TGCGCCAGCAGTGCCGACAGGGGGGCCTACAATGAGCAGTTCTTC.

The V gene is TRBV4-3, the J gene TRBJ2-2; 12 nucleotides line up with TRBD2. Germline CDR1 and CDR2: LGHNA and YSLEER. V was pared by 4 bases and J by 4 bases, with 7 bases of the junction left unmatched. The length of the CDR3 is 17 residues. CDR3 DNA sequence: TGCGCCAGCAGCCGCCTAGCGGGGGGGCCGCGCACCGGGGAGCTGTTTTTT. It is translated as CASSRLAGGPRTGELFF.

A single count supports this clone. The chain uses TRBV7-2 and TRBJ1-2; a weak D match, TRBD1 (6 bases). Trimming removed 1 base from V and 9 bases from J, with 12 bases in between. The CDR3 has 13 amino acids. Per the germline V gene, CDR1 is SGHTA and CDR2 is FQGNSA. CDR3 amino acids: CASSLEGQRSYTF. DNA of the CDR3: TGTGCCAGCAGCTTAGAAGGACAGAGGAGCTACACCTTC.

The chain joins TRBV6-1 to TRBJ2-5, with D tentatively TRBD1 (5 bases). CDR1 and CDR2 (germline): MNHNS, SASEGT. The CDR3 has 14 amino acids. The ends were cut back, 2 bases at V and 4 bases at J, with 11 bases in the middle. The CDR3 bases are TGTGCCAGCAGTGAATACAGGAACTTAGAGACCCAGTACTTC. As protein: CASSEYRNLETQYF.

The chain links TRBV12-3 or TRBV12-4 to TRBJ1-4, with D unresolved. The CDR3 has 13 amino acids. Trimming removed 3 bases from V and 6 bases from J, with 8 bases in between. CDR3 bases: TGTGCCAGCAGTTTCCACCGCGATGAAAAACTGTTTTTT. It translates to CASSFHRDEKLFF.

The gene calls are TRBV11-2 and TRBJ1-6; 9 nucleotides align to TRBD1. This CDR3 has 15 residues. Germline V gene data show CDR1 as SGHAT and CDR2 as FQNNGV. V trimming: 3 bases; J trimming: 7 bases; junction bases outside the gene matches: 4. The CDR3 nucleotides read TGTGCCAGCAGCTTGGGACAGGGTTCCAATTCACCCCTCCACTTT. Translation: CASSLGQGSNSPLHF.

This chain uses TRBV4-2 with TRBJ2-7; possibly TRBD1 for D (5 bases). CDR3 size: 12 residues. Germline values: CDR1 LGHNA, CDR2 YNFKEQ. The V and J ends lost 4 bases and 4 bases respectively, with 8 bases between them. CDR3 DNA sequence: TGTGCCAGCAGCCTTTCAGGGTACGAGCAGTACTTC. Its translation: CASSLSGYEQYF.

The V and J genes are TRBV11-2 and TRBJ1-1, with TRBD1 as a possible D gene (5 bases). This CDR3 has 16 amino acids. The germline V gene encodes CDR1 SGHAT and CDR2 FQNNGV. V was pared by 1 base and J by 1 base, with 13 bases between. The CDR3 bases are TGTGCCAGCAGCTTAGGCCGAGCGGGGGGGAACACTGAAGCTTTCTTT. It yields the protein CASSLGRAGGNTEAFF. The entire variable domain, with the rest obtained from reference TRBV11-2 and TRBJ1-1, is as follows: EAGVAQSPRYKIIEKRQSVAFWCNPISGHATLYWYQQILGQGPKLLIQFQNNGVVDDSQLPKDRFSAERLKGVDSTLKIQPAKLEDSAVYLCASSLGRAGGNTEAFFGQGTRLTVV.

The chain is built from TRBV6-6 and TRBJ2-2; 7 bases line up with TRBD2. V dropped 7 bases and J dropped 3; count of bases not matched to a gene: 5. Per the germline V gene, CDR1 is MNHNY and CDR2 is SVGAGI (reference sequence). The CDR3 spans 14 residues. The CDR3 is CASKTGGDTGELFF. The CDR3 DNA is TGTGCCAGCAAAACGGGGGGAGACACCGGGGAGCTGTTTTTT.

The V call is TRBV7-9, the J call TRBJ2-4, with TRBD1 identical over 8 bases. Losses at the gene ends were 4 bases for V and 0 bases for J; bases not matched to a gene: 8. This CDR3 has 17 amino acids. Germline assignment: CDR1 SEHNR and CDR2 FQNEAQ (reference sequence). CDR3 DNA sequence: TGTGCCAGCAGCTCGAAGTCAGGGGGCGAAGCCAAAAACATTCAGTACTTC. The encoded protein is CASSSKSGGEAKNIQYF.

This clone was seen more than once but under ten times. The chain joins TRBV2 to TRBJ1-1; TRBD1 matches 11 bases. Trimming removed 6 bases from V and 0 bases from J; junction bases left unmatched: 6. Per germline, CDR1 SNHLY and CDR2 FYNNEI. The CDR3 contains 16 residues. The CDR3 nucleotides read TGTGCCAGCAGCCGGGACAGGGGGATCATGAACACTGAAGCTTTCTTT. Protein sequence: CASSRDRGIMNTEAFF.

This clone showed up just once. The CDR3 reads CASSPAIYLGRGANNEQFF. CDR3 coding DNA: TGCGCCAGCAGCCCCGCCATTTACTTGGGTCGGGGGGCAAACAATGAGCAGTTCTTC. The chain couples TRBV5-1 to TRBJ2-1; tentative D call: TRBD2 (7 bases). V lost 4 bases to trimming and J lost 5 bases, with 28 bases between them. This CDR3 is 19 amino acids long. Germline V gene sequence: CDR1 SGHRS, CDR2 YFSETQ.

This clone was detected a few times. V and J are TRBV7-9 and TRBJ2-1, with no clear D. Per germline, CDR1 SEHNR and CDR2 FQNEAQ (reference sequence). CDR3 length: 14 residues. Trimming pared 1 base from V and 3 bases from J, leaving 7 bases between. CDR3: CASSLGQIYNEQFF. The CDR3 DNA is TGTGCCAGCAGCTTAGGTCAGATCTACAATGAGCAGTTCTTC.